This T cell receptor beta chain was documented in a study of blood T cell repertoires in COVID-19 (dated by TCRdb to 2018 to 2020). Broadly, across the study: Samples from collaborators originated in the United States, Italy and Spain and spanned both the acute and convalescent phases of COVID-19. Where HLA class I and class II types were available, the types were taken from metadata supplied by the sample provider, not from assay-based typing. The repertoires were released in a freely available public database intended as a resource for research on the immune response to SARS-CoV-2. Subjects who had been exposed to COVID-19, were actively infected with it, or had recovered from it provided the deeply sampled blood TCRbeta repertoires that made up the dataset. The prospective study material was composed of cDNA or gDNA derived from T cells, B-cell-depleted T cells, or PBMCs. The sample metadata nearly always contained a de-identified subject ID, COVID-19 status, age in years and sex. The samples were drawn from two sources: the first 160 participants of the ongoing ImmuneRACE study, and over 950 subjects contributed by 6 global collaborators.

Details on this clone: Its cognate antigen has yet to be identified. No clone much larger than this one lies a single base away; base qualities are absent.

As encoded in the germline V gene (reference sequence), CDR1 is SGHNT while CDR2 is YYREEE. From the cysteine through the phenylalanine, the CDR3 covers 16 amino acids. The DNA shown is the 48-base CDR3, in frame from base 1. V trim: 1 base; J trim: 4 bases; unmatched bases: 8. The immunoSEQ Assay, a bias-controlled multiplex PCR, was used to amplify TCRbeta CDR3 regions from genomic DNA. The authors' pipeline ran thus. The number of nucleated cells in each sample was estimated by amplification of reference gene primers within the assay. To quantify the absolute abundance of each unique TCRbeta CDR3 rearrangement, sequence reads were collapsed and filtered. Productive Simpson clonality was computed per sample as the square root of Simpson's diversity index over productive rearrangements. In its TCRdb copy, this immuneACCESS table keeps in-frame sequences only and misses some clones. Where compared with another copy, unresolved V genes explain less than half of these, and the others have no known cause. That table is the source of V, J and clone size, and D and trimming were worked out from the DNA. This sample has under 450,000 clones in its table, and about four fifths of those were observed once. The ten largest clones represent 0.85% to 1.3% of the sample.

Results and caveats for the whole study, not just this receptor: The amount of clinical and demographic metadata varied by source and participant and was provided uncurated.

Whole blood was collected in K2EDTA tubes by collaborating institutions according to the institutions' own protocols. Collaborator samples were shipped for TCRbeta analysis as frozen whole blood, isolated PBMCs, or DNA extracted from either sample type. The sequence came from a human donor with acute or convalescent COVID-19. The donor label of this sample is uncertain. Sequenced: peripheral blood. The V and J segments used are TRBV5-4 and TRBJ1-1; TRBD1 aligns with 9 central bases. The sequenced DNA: TGTGCCAGCAGCTTGAACAGGGGGCTTGGCGGCACTGAAGCTTTCTTT. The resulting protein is CASSLNRGLGGTEAFF.